The T cell receptor (beta chain) under discussion was sequenced for a study of cytomegalovirus exposure and HLA in healthy donors. Study-level results: Relative to the 666-donor mean, N-insertions were reportedly fewer in an Asian-associated ancestry cluster in a later analysis.

This CDR3 spans 15 amino acids. Trimming removed 4 bases from V and 8 bases from J; junction bases left unmatched: 9. CDR1 is MNHEY and CDR2 is SVGAGI in the germline V gene. This clone was seen a few times. The antigen is undetermined. Amplification used 60 Vbeta primers and 13 Jbeta primers. Sequencing used immunoSEQ multiplex PCR; TCRdb keeps in-frame clones, though not all of them. The table records roughly 150,000 clones, 60% to 80% of them present only once. The chain uses TRBV6-5 and TRBJ1-4; the match to TRBD1 covers 8 bases. The clonotype was recovered from a male donor in good health and CMV-seronegative. Sequenced material: PBMCs. This CDR3 is CASSSAQGEREKLFF. As DNA, the CDR3 is TGTGCCAGCAGTTCCGCACAGGGGGAGAGGGAAAAACTGTTTTTT.